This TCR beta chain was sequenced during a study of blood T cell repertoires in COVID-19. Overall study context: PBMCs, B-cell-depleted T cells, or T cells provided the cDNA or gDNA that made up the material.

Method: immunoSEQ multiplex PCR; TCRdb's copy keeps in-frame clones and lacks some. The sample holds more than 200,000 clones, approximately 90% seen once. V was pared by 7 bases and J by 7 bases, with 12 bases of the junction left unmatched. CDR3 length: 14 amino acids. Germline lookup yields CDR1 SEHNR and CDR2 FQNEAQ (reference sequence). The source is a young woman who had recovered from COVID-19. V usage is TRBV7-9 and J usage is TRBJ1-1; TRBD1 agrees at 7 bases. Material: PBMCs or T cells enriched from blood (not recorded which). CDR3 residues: CASIDPSGTVEAFF. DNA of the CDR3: TGTGCCAGCATCGATCCTTCCGGGACAGTTGAAGCTTTCTTT.